The next 15 T cell receptor beta chains were all read from a single sample in a study of OX40 agonist ivuxolimab in advanced cancers. Sequencing used immunoSEQ multiplex PCR; TCRdb keeps in-frame clones, though not all of them. This sample yields about 68,000 clones, of which roughly 88% are seen a single time; 1.5% to 2% belongs to the top ten. The sample in question was CD4+ or CD8+ T cells sorted from blood, obtained in a trial of the OX40 agonist ivuxolimab. Receptors were obtained from an adult with an advanced solid tumor such as melanoma, head and neck, liver or kidney cancer.

The chain couples TRBV7-9 to TRBJ2-3, with D unclear. This CDR3 contains 12 residues. V shed 5 bases and J shed 6 bases, with 9 bases lying between them. In germline, CDR1 is SEHNR, CDR2 FQNEAQ (reference sequence). CDR3 protein: CASSLVSDTQYF. The DNA of the CDR3 is TGTGCCAGCAGCCTAGTCTCTGATACGCAGTATTTT.

This clone came up once. The chain carries TRBV10-3 and TRBJ2-1; 10 bases match TRBD2. The trim removed 6 bases at V and 6 bases at J, leaving 8 bases unmatched. The germline V gene encodes CDR1 ENHRY and CDR2 SYGVKD. This CDR3 contains 15 residues. CDR3 DNA sequence: TGTGCCATCAGGGGGGGACTAGCGTCCATCAATGAGCAGTTCTTC. Residues: CAIRGGLASINEQFF.

V gene TRBV19 combines with J gene TRBJ1-5, with 7 bases lining up with TRBD1. The CDR3 is 15 amino acids. The germline CDR1 and CDR2 sequences are LNHDA and SQIVND (reference sequence). Unmatched junction bases numbered 9, after V lost 10 bases and J lost 0 bases. Here the CDR3 reads CATSGQIDSNQPQHF. The CDR3, as DNA: TGTGCCACCTCGGGACAGATAGATAGCAATCAGCCCCAGCATTTT.

This rearrangement joins TRBV28 to TRBJ1-5; no clear D gene. The V and J ends lost 5 bases and 3 bases respectively, with 11 bases between them. Germline V gene lookup returns CDR1 MDHEN and CDR2 SYDVKM. The CDR3 is 14 residues long. CDR3 sequence reads: CASSPGHHNQPQHF. CDR3 coding DNA: TGTGCCAGCAGTCCCGGGCATCACAATCAGCCCCAGCATTTT.

V gene TRBV7-2 combines with J gene TRBJ2-3; the match to TRBD1 covers 8 bases. CDR1 and CDR2 (germline): SGHTA, FQGNSA. V shed 2 bases and J 3 bases; nucleotides not matched to a gene: 4. The CDR3 has 15 amino acids. The CDR3 DNA is TGTGCCAGCAGCTTAACGGGACAGGATACAGATACGCAGTATTTT. It codes for CASSLTGQDTDTQYF.

The V gene is TRBV29-1, the J gene TRBJ2-7; 7 bases are a match to TRBD2. After removal of 6 bases from V and 7 bases from J, the junction contained 18 bases not matched to a gene. CDR3 length: 15 amino acids. Germline loops: CDR1 SQVTM, CDR2 ANQGSEA. CDR3 sequence (DNA): TGCAGCGTAGAAACCGGGATCCGAGACGGGAGGGAGCAGTACTTC. Translating it yields CSVETGIRDGREQYF.

The V gene is TRBV15, the J gene TRBJ2-7, with D possibly TRBD2 on 6 matching bases. The CDR3 has 16 residues. Per germline, CDR1 LNHNV and CDR2 YYDKDF (reference sequence). The V end lost 0 bases, the J end lost 0 bases, and 12 bases lay between the germline ends. CDR3 sequence reads: CATSRERRDASYEQYF. The CDR3 DNA sequence: TGTGCCACCAGCAGAGAACGGAGGGACGCCTCCTACGAGCAGTACTTC.

J is TRBJ1-3 and V is TRBV28; D possibly corresponds to TRBD1 (6 bases). V was pared by 5 bases and J by 2 bases, with 16 bases between. The CDR3 sequence is 16 residues long. Per the germline V gene, CDR1 is MDHEN and CDR2 is SYDVKM. The chain's CDR3 is CASSRVRAGAGNTIYF. CDR3 nucleotide sequence: TGTGCCAGCAGTCGAGTTAGAGCAGGGGCTGGAAACACCATATATTTT. The entire variable domain, with the rest obtained from reference TRBV28 and TRBJ1-3, is as follows: DVKVTQSSRYLVKRTGEKVFLECVQDMDHENMFWYRQDPGLGLRLIYFSYDVKMKEKGDIPEGYSVSREKKERFSLILESASTNQTSMYLCASSRVRAGAGNTIYFGEGSWLTVV.

This clone was counted a few times. The V call is TRBV20-1, the J call TRBJ1-2; D is perhaps TRBD1 (6 bases). The V and J ends lost 6 bases and 8 bases respectively, with 13 bases between them. Germline V gives CDR1 DFQATT, CDR2 SNEGSKA (reference sequence). This CDR3 is 11 amino acids long. The CDR3 loop is CSAVGTIGYTF. The CDR3 region has the DNA TGCAGTGCCGTCGGGACAATCGGCTACACCTTC.

The chain employs TRBV15 and TRBJ2-3; TRBD1 aligns across 8 bases. This CDR3 is 12 amino acids long. From germline, CDR1 is LNHNV and CDR2 YYDKDF (reference sequence). The ends lost 0 bases at V and 10 bases at J; junction bases unmatched: 0. The CDR3 DNA follows: TGTGCCACCAGCAGAGAGACAGGGGCGCAGTATTTT. Encoded protein: CATSRETGAQYF.

V usage is TRBV7-2 and J usage is TRBJ2-4, with no clear D. The length of the CDR3 is 12 residues. Germline lookup yields CDR1 SGHTA and CDR2 FQGNSA. Trimming cost V 1 base and J 6 bases, with 4 bases left between them. CDR3 in DNA: TGTGCCAGCAGCTTAGAGCTAAACATTCAGTACTTC. Its protein is CASSLELNIQYF.

The gene calls are TRBV2 and TRBJ2-7; 8 bases match TRBD2. This CDR3 comprises 13 residues. With 6 bases clipped from V and 6 bases from J, the junction kept 7 bases outside the gene matches. CDR1 is SNHLY, CDR2 FYNNEI, per germline. CDR3 nucleotide sequence: TGTGCCAGCAGGATCGGGGGGGTCACCGAGCAGTACTTC. Its protein is CASRIGGVTEQYF.

This chain connects TRBV5-1 to TRBJ1-2; D might be TRBD1 (5 bases). V was clipped by 4 bases and J by 8 bases, with 12 bases between them. The CDR3 covers 12 residues. Germline V gene sequence: CDR1 SGHRS, CDR2 YFSETQ. The CDR3 DNA is TGCGCCAGCAGCAGGGACGTCTACGGCTACACCTTC. Residues: CASSRDVYGYTF.

The chain has TRBV11-2 and TRBJ2-3; D gene uncertain. CDR3 length equals 13 residues. V dropped 6 bases and J dropped 6 bases, with 13 bases sitting between them. CDR1 SGHAT and CDR2 FQNNGV come from the germline V gene. The CDR3 is CASSLQPRDTQYF. CDR3 sequence (DNA): TGTGCCAGCAGTCTTCAACCCAGGGATACGCAGTATTTT.

A few counts support this clone. The chain uses TRBV4-2 and TRBJ1-2; 11 bases agree with TRBD1. There are 16 residues in the CDR3. J gave up 4 bases and V 2 bases, and 6 bases lay outside the gene matches. CDR1 LGHNA and CDR2 YNFKEQ come from the germline V gene. DNA of the CDR3: TGTGCCAGCAGCCAACGGACAGGGGGCAGCGGCTATGGCTACACCTTC. Its protein product is CASSQRTGGSGYGYTF.